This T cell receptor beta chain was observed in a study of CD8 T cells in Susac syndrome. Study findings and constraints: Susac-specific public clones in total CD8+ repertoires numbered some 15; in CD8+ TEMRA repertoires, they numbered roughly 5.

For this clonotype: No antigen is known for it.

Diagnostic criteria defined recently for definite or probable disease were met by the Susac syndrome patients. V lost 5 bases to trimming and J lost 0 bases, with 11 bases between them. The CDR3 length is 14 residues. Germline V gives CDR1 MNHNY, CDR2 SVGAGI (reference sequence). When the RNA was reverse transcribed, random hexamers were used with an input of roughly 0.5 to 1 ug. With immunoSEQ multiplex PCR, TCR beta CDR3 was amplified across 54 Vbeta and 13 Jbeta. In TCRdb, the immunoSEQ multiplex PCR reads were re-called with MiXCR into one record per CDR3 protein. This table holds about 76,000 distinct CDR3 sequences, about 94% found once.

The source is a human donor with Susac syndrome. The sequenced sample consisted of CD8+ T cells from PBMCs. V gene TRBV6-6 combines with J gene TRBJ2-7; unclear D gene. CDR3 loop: CASSIKGSSYEQYF. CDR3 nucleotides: TGTGCCAGCAGTATCAAGGGCAGCTCCTACGAGCAGTACTTC.